The T cell receptor (beta chain) described here comes from a study of control samples from healthy donors and cancer patients. TCRdb's copy holds only in-frame clones and misses some; the assay was immunoSEQ multiplex PCR. This table has about 150,000 clones, roughly 93% appearing once. The V and J ends lost 8 bases and 7 bases, in that order; junction bases with no gene match: 19. Germline lookup yields CDR1 MDHEN and CDR2 SYDVKM. CDR3 length equals 16 residues. The V call is TRBV28, the J call TRBJ2-7, with 8 nucleotides matching TRBD2. The TCR originated in a man between 18 and 29 years old in good health. What was sequenced was blood. In nucleotides, the CDR3 is TGTGCCAGCTCAACGGGAGGGCCGGACCCCCTGCAAGAGCAGTACTTC. It encodes CASSTGGPDPLQEQYF.